A single sample is the source of the 30 T cell receptor beta chains below, sequenced in a study of blood T cell repertoires in COVID-19. Profiling relied on immunoSEQ multiplex PCR, and the TCRdb table lists in-frame clones only, not all of them. The data contain 120,000 or so clones, 82% of them seen just once; the ten biggest clones take up 9% to 14%. The source material was peripheral blood. The receptors shown here come from a human donor in a cohort sampled during active COVID-19.

J is TRBJ2-5 and V is TRBV23-1; TRBD2 matches 9 bases. TRBV23-1 is assigned to the ORF class and has an uncertain function. V dropped 6 bases and J dropped 0; count of bases not matched to a gene: 8. This CDR3 spans 16 amino acids. CDR3 protein: CASRLPGTSNQETQYF. In nucleotides, the CDR3 is TGCGCCAGCAGACTTCCCGGGACTAGCAACCAAGAGACCCAGTACTTC.

This clone was observed a single time. The gene calls are TRBV5-5 and TRBJ2-3; possibly TRBD2 for D (6 bases). Germline V lookup: CDR1 SGHKS, CDR2 YYEKEE (reference sequence). The CDR3 loop spans 16 amino acids. V gave up 4 bases and J gave up 1 base, with 16 bases separating them. The CDR3 sequence: CASSPTEEGRTDTQYF. The CDR3 region has the DNA TGTGCCAGCAGCCCTACGGAGGAGGGCCGCACAGATACGCAGTATTTT.

J is TRBJ2-1 and V is TRBV7-2; TRBD1 is a possible D gene (6 bases). The CDR3 spans 12 residues. Per the germline V gene, CDR1 is SGHTA and CDR2 is FQGNSA. Between the trimmed V and J ends, which lost 8 bases and 4 bases, there was a span of 9 bases. Here the CDR3 reads CASGQTYNEQFF. The CDR3 DNA reads TGTGCCAGCGGACAGACTTACAATGAGCAGTTCTTC.

The chain is built from TRBV4-1 and TRBJ1-3, with D possibly TRBD1 on 5 matching bases. This CDR3 is built from 16 residues. V was cut by 0 bases and J by 4 bases, with 13 bases left in between. Germline CDR1 MGHRA, CDR2 YSYEKL. CDR3 loop: CASSQEAQGGGNTIYF. DNA of the CDR3: TGCGCCAGCAGCCAAGAAGCCCAGGGAGGGGGAAACACCATATATTTT.

The V gene is TRBV11-2, the J gene TRBJ1-2; 9 nucleotides match TRBD1. V trimming: 1 base; J trimming: 2 bases; junction bases outside the gene matches: 5. This CDR3 has 16 amino acids. Germline V gives CDR1 SGHAT, CDR2 FQNNGV. CDR3 nucleotide sequence: TGTGCCAGCAGCTTAGGTACTGGACAGGGGAACTATGGCTACACCTTC. Residues: CASSLGTGQGNYGYTF.

This clone turned up a few times. CDR3 DNA: TGTGCCAGCACGATGCAGGGGTATGGCTACACCTTC. This codes for CASTMQGYGYTF. The genes are TRBV6-5 and TRBJ1-2; a possible D gene is TRBD1 (6 bases). The CDR3 loop spans 12 amino acids. CDR1 and CDR2 from the germline V gene are MNHEY and SVGAGI. The V and J ends lost 7 bases and 5 bases respectively, with 11 bases between them.

The J gene is TRBJ2-7, the V gene TRBV5-1; tentative D call: TRBD1 (6 bases). The CDR3 runs 14 residues. Germline V gene sequence: CDR1 SGHRS, CDR2 YFSETQ. The V gene lost 0 bases and the J gene lost 1 base, with 8 bases spanning the gap. CDR3: CASSLGGLSYEQYF. In DNA, the CDR3 is TGCGCCAGCAGCTTGGGGGGGCTATCCTACGAGCAGTACTTC.

CDR3 residues: CSASGTSGLMETQYF. In DNA form, the CDR3 reads TGCAGTGCTAGTGGGACTAGCGGTCTCATGGAGACCCAGTACTTC. The rearrangement uses TRBV20-1 and TRBJ2-5, with TRBD2 identical over 11 bases. CDR1 is DFQATT and CDR2 is SNEGSKA in the germline V gene (reference sequence). This CDR3 spans 15 amino acids. The trim removed 3 bases at V and 5 bases at J, leaving 8 bases unmatched.

This chain uses TRBV5-1 with TRBJ1-2; D is ambiguous. V dropped 6 bases and J dropped 6 bases, with 18 bases sitting between them. CDR3 length: 14 residues. Germline-derived CDR1 and CDR2 are SGHRS and YFSETQ. The CDR3 region has the DNA TGCGCCAGCAACCGAGCGCCGGAGGTAGATGGCTACACCTTC. Amino acids: CASNRAPEVDGYTF.

The DNA of the CDR3 is TGTGCCAGCAGTTCCGACTCAGACAATGAGCAGTTCTTC. Translation gives CASSSDSDNEQFF. The V gene is TRBV6-6, the J gene TRBJ2-1; D unclear. Germline loops: CDR1 MNHNY, CDR2 SVGAGI (reference sequence). The V gene lost 4 bases and the J gene lost 5 bases, with 9 bases spanning the gap. The CDR3 extends over 13 amino acids.

V gene TRBV21-1 combines with J gene TRBJ2-7; the D call TRBD1 from the table was never checked on the DNA. TRBV21-1 is a pseudogene. This CDR3 spans 17 amino acids. CDR3 residues: CASSNQRGTYPLHEQYF. The CDR3 DNA reads as TGTGCCAGCAGCAATCAAAGGGGCACCTACCCTCTTCACGAGCAGTACTTC.

V usage is TRBV29-1 and J usage is TRBJ2-6; tentative D call: TRBD1 (6 bases). CDR1 SQVTM and CDR2 ANQGSEA come from the germline V gene. V dropped 6 bases and J dropped 0 bases, with 9 bases sitting between them. The CDR3 contains 14 residues. In nucleotides, the CDR3 is TGCAGCGTGTGGACAGACTCTGGGGCCAACGTCCTGACTTTC. It yields the protein CSVWTDSGANVLTF.

This chain connects TRBV7-2 to TRBJ1-5; 8 bases line up with TRBD1. Germline loops: CDR1 SGHTA, CDR2 FQGNSA. Trimming at V came to 5 bases and at J to 6 bases, leaving 6 bases not matched to a gene. This CDR3 contains 14 residues. The CDR3 sequence: CASSTYTGGQPQHF. The CDR3 DNA reads as TGTGCCAGCAGCACATACACAGGGGGTCAGCCCCAGCATTTT.

This clone appeared once. The V gene is TRBV5-6, the J gene TRBJ2-5; D might be TRBD1 (5 bases). V shed 1 base and J shed 5 bases, with 18 bases lying between them. This CDR3 is 16 amino acids long. Germline V gene lookup returns CDR1 SGHDT and CDR2 YYEEEE. The CDR3 nucleotides read TGTGCCAGCAGCTTGAGGGTCAGGGCTATATTGGAGACCCAGTACTTC. Protein product: CASSLRVRAILETQYF. Complete variable domain (other parts from reference TRBV5-6 and TRBJ2-5): DAGVTQSPTHLIKTRGQQVTLRCSPKSGHDTVSWYQQALGQGPQFIFQYYEEEERQRGNFPDRFSGHQFPNYSSELNVNALLLGDSALYLCASSLRVRAILETQYFGPGTRLLVL.

The rearrangement joins TRBV18 to TRBJ2-1; maybe TRBD2 (6 bases). The V gene's germline CDR1 is KGHSH and CDR2 LQKENI. The CDR3 has 12 amino acids. The V end was cut by 3 bases, the J end by 12 bases, with 12 bases between. Written as DNA, the CDR3 is TGTGCCAGCTCACCTGCTAGCGATCGGCAGTTCTTC. Translated: CASSPASDRQFF.

V is TRBV5-4 and J is TRBJ2-2; 9 bases match TRBD2. The ends lost 4 bases at V and 6 bases at J; junction bases unmatched: 7. Germline values: CDR1 SGHNT, CDR2 YYREEE (reference sequence). The CDR3 runs to 15 residues. The CDR3 DNA is TGTGCCAGCAGCCCACGCGGGGGGGAATCCGGGGAGCTGTTTTTT. This gives the protein CASSPRGGESGELFF.

This chain connects TRBV5-8 to TRBJ1-5, with 11 bases aligning to TRBD1. J lost 3 bases, V lost 1 base, and 6 bases had no gene match. Germline V gene sequence: CDR1 SGHTS, CDR2 YDEGEE. The CDR3 runs 17 residues. CDR3 loop: CASSLSWTGGHNQPQHF. The CDR3 nucleotides read TGTGCCAGCAGCTTGTCTTGGACAGGGGGCCACAATCAGCCCCAGCATTTT.

This clone has only a few counts. The chain uses TRBV5-4 and TRBJ2-2; D possibly corresponds to TRBD2 (5 bases). Trimming shortened V by 5 bases and J by 3 bases, and 14 bases separated the two germline ends. The germline V gene encodes CDR1 SGHNT and CDR2 YYREEE (reference sequence). The CDR3 runs to 15 residues. The DNA of the CDR3 is TGTGCCAGCAGTCTGGGTAGCGATTACACCGGGGAGCTGTTTTTT. Protein: CASSLGSDYTGELFF.

The count of this clone is one. The rearrangement links TRBV6-5 to TRBJ2-1; 9 bases map to TRBD1. This CDR3 has 14 amino acids. V trimming: 6 bases; J trimming: 8 bases; junction bases outside the gene matches: 8. Germline loops: CDR1 MNHEY, CDR2 SVGAGI. CDR3 protein: CASRSRDRVHEQFF. CDR3 nucleotides: TGTGCCAGCAGATCTCGGGACAGGGTGCATGAGCAGTTCTTC.

The chain's CDR3 is CASSREQTSNQPQHF. The DNA for the CDR3 is TGTGCCAGCAGCCGGGAACAGACTAGCAATCAGCCCCAGCATTTT. V is TRBV2 and J is TRBJ1-5; no clear D. V lost 6 bases to trimming and J lost 0 bases, with 12 bases between them. Looked up from germline, CDR1 is SNHLY and CDR2 is FYNNEI. CDR3 size: 15 residues.

The V and J genes are TRBV6-5 and TRBJ1-3, with TRBD1 matching 8 bases. The CDR3 totals 15 residues. V was clipped by 10 bases and J by 0 bases; unmatched bases: 8. The V gene's germline CDR1 is MNHEY and CDR2 SVGAGI. CDR3 protein: CATGQGFTSGNTIYF. As DNA, the CDR3 is TGTGCCACCGGACAGGGATTTACCTCTGGAAACACCATATATTTT.

This clone was recorded many times. The V call is TRBV28, the J call TRBJ2-5; D not resolved. There are 11 residues in the CDR3. Germline CDR1 is MDHEN and CDR2 is SYDVKM. V was clipped by 6 bases and J by 4 bases, with 6 bases between them. In DNA, the CDR3 is TGTGCCAGCAGACTCGTAGAGACCCAGTACTTC. This codes for CASRLVETQYF.

The chain joins TRBV6-5 to TRBJ2-1; D is undetermined. This CDR3 is built from 13 residues. V lost 0 bases and J 4 bases, leaving 4 bases between the germline ends. Germline lookup yields CDR1 MNHEY and CDR2 SVGAGI. In DNA, the CDR3 is TGTGCCAGCAGTTACTCGTCGTACAATGAGCAGTTCTTC. This encodes CASSYSSYNEQFF.

The chain has TRBV7-9 and TRBJ1-1, with 12 bases lining up with TRBD1. The CDR3 is made up of 15 amino acids. Germline trimming cut 5 bases from V and 6 bases from J; bases unmatched to any gene: 7. Germline loops: CDR1 SEHNR, CDR2 FQNEAQ (reference sequence). CDR3 in DNA: TGTGCCAGCAGCCCTCCGGGACAGGGGGCTCCTGAAGCTTTCTTT. This gives the protein CASSPPGQGAPEAFF.

The rearrangement uses TRBV29-1 and TRBJ2-1; D is perhaps TRBD2 (6 bases). Germline V gives CDR1 SQVTM, CDR2 ANQGSEA. Trimming cost V 7 bases and J 5 bases, with 12 bases left between them. This CDR3 comprises 12 residues. In DNA form, the CDR3 reads TGCAGCGGAGGGGAGGTGGACAATGAGCAGTTCTTC. Translation gives CSGGEVDNEQFF.

This rearrangement joins TRBV5-8 to TRBJ2-7; D is perhaps TRBD1 (7 bases). The CDR3 extends over 14 amino acids. Germline CDR1 and CDR2: SGHTS and YDEGEE. The V end was cut by 6 bases, the J end by 6 bases, with 19 bases between. The chain's CDR3 is CASNPGQWRGEQYF. CDR3 coding DNA: TGTGCCAGCAACCCGGGACAGTGGAGGGGCGAGCAGTACTTC.

The rearrangement links TRBV7-9 to TRBJ1-3; D ambiguous. In germline, CDR1 is SEHNR, CDR2 FQNEAQ (reference sequence). The V end lost 8 bases, the J end lost 0 bases, and 11 bases lay between the germline ends. The CDR3 runs to 14 residues. The CDR3 DNA reads TGTGCCAGCGTCTTTATCGGCTCTGGAAACACCATATATTTT. Its translation: CASVFIGSGNTIYF.

This chain links TRBV9 with TRBJ2-3, with D possibly TRBD2 on 5 matching bases. Germline lookup yields CDR1 SGDLS and CDR2 YYNGEE. The CDR3 extends over 17 amino acids. With 0 bases removed from V and 4 bases from J, the gap between germline ends came to 18 bases. CDR3 sequence (DNA): TGTGCCAGCAGCGTAGCTCCGTTGGGGAGAGTGGCAGATACGCAGTATTTT. This translates into CASSVAPLGRVADTQYF.

V and J are TRBV5-1 and TRBJ2-5; 7 bases line up with TRBD2. V trimming: 7 bases; J trimming: 1 base; junction bases outside the gene matches: 7. Germline CDR1 and CDR2: SGHRS and YFSETQ. The CDR3 has 14 residues. The CDR3 DNA is TGCGCCAGCGGCCCGACTAGCCCCCAAGAGACCCAGTACTTC. Translating gives CASGPTSPQETQYF.

The rearrangement uses TRBV4-2 and TRBJ1-2; no clear D gene. With 3 bases removed from V and 10 bases from J, the gap between germline ends came to 12 bases. The length of the CDR3 is 12 residues. The V gene's germline CDR1 is LGHNA and CDR2 YNFKEQ. CDR3 sequence reads: CASSHPSGAYTF. The CDR3, as DNA: TGTGCCAGCAGCCACCCCTCCGGAGCCTACACCTTC.